This TCR beta chain was retrieved from a study of Tregs in tolerant kidney transplant recipients. In the case of this clone: The target antigen is unknown.

Assay used: immunoSEQ multiplex PCR; TCRdb lists only in-frame clones, some missing. The data hold about 50,000 clones, with around 90% observed a single time. Study-level findings and limits: No direct test of biological reproducibility was done here.

Mixed chimerism was transient after nonmyeloablative marrow transplants from related graft donors. The sample in question was CD8+ T cells from blood (PBMCs), obtained 12 months after the transplant. The receptor was isolated from a human patient who received a combined kidney and bone marrow transplant. Some T cells may be the graft donor's.

CDR3 nucleotide sequence: TGTGCTAGTGGTTTTGGGGGGAGTGAGCAGTTCTTC. This sequence encodes CASGFGGSEQFF. V usage is TRBV12-5 and J usage is TRBJ2-1, with D possibly being TRBD2 (6 bases). The CDR3 length is 12 residues. Germline V gene lookup returns CDR1 LGHNT and CDR2 FRNRAP. The V gene lost 3 bases and the J gene lost 9 bases, with 9 bases spanning the gap.